This T cell receptor (beta chain) derives from a study of cytomegalovirus exposure and HLA in healthy donors (dated by TCRdb to between 2016 and 2019). Context from the whole study: In an earlier analysis of 587 of the donors, less than 350 Gb of sequence data and 90 million to 120 million unique TCR beta sequences from 150 million to 200 million T cells were reported. An early release that covered around 590 HLA-typed donors contained approximately 300 gigabases of sequencing data and some 87 million unique TCR sequences. Among the roughly 390 genotyped donors, approximately 81% belonged to the genetic ancestry cluster associated with self-reported Caucasian donors. The aim of the study was to test whether cataloging public T cell receptors could identify signatures of past pathogen exposure. The study used immunosequencing to profile the T cell repertoires of several hundred subjects and linked those repertoires to cytomegalovirus serostatus. A separate validation cohort of approximately 130 different subjects was used in addition to the 666-subject first cohort. To predict cytomegalovirus infection status, the study combined high-throughput TCR immunosequencing, statistical association of individual TCRs with disease status, and machine learning. To study patterns of TCR occurrence, a later analysis re-analyzed previously published TCR beta repertoires from 500 to 850 donors and added high-resolution HLA genotyping. The later analysis used no new phenotypic data to find candidate immune exposures, relying instead on TCR beta sequences and their occurrence across donors. In an earlier analysis of 500 to 650 of the donors, high-throughput TCR beta sequencing was used to judge whether each TCR beta V gene segment behaved as functional or pseudogenic. Donor age, sex, ethnicity and CMV serostatus were collected together with the repertoire data. A later genetic analysis took genome-wide SNP genotypes for about 60% of the roughly 670 donors and used that subset as a discovery cohort. All discovery cohort repertoires had been generated on a single sequencing platform. HLA typing included class I and class II loci at four-digit resolution. The number of donors typed differed by locus, with roughly 629-640 for A, B, C, DRB1 and DQB1, 522 for DQA1, about 610 for DPA1, and some 440 for DPB1. About five DR-DQ haplotypes were treated as single units for association and clustering because of strong linkage in the cohort. Across about 370 genotyped donors of the cohort, an average of roughly 230,000 unique TCR beta nucleotide sequences per donor were sequenced, and 15% to 20% of those sequences were non-productive.

Here V drops 0 bases and J drops 0 bases, and the junction holds 15 bases not matched to any gene. The CDR3, from cysteine to phenylalanine, totals 21 residues. Left in the record is the CDR3 DNA by itself, 63 bases read in frame from the first base. CDR1 and CDR2 were assigned from the germline V gene as LGHNA and YSLEER. Library construction relied on the immunoSEQ multiplex PCR assay. For the multiplex PCR, a mixture combining 60 forward primers for TCR Vbeta segments and 13 reverse primers for TCR Jbeta segments was used. Amplification of the CDR3 region of rearranged TCR beta genes was performed with a multiplex PCR assay on genomic DNA. Amplified TCR beta libraries were sequenced as 87-base-pair reads on the Illumina HiSeq System. The authors processed their data as follows. Across the roughly 600 repertoires, a later analysis counted approximately 75 million unique TCR beta chains, roughly 11 million of which were shared by at least two donors. To remove PCR and sequencing errors, raw reads were error-corrected and collapsed into unique sequences using a nearest-neighbor algorithm that merged closely related sequences. V, D and J gene segments were assigned by aligning CDR3 sequences to IMGT reference sequences. For a sequence to be retained, a match of at least six nucleotides to both a V gene segment and a J gene segment was required. A rearrangement was called productive if the CDR3 had no stop codons and remained in frame with V and J, and every other rearrangement was called non-productive. CDR3 was defined by IMGT convention, running from the second conserved V-encoded cysteine to the conserved J-encoded phenylalanine. Sequences without an unambiguous match to a single V gene segment were excluded from the earlier analysis of a few hundred of the donors. In an earlier analysis of a few hundred of the donors, V segments were called functional above 56.7% productive rearrangements and were called segregating when the between-donor standard deviation exceeded 5%. A statistical classification framework was built to diagnose cytomegalovirus status from the catalog of TCR beta chain sequences. In a later analysis, V and J genes were assigned by comparing TCR nucleotide sequences against IMGT/GENE-DB human TR gene sequences. In a later analysis, CDR3 sequences and most-parsimonious VDJ recombination scenarios were assigned using the TCRdist pipeline. In a later analysis, every TCR beta chain was defined by the combination of its CDR3 amino acid sequence and its V-gene family, and reads without a unique V-gene family were dropped. As a way to deal with suspected cross-contamination and a sequencing artifact, a later analysis dropped under 600 nucleotide sequences that were highly shared and had low generation probability. In a later analysis, a clonal expansion index for each public chain was calculated from normalized within-repertoire ranks of inferred template counts. In a later analysis, generation probabilities were computed with a VDJ recombination model fitted to out-of-frame rearrangements, and the resulting probabilities were checked against IGoR. In a later analysis, hypergeometric tests were used to score TCR-TCR, TCR-HLA and TCR-CMV co-occurrence, with a repertoire-size bias correction applied to TCR pairs. A later analysis estimated false discovery rates by permuting HLA or CMV assignments 20 times. In a later analysis, co-occurring TCRs were grouped using DBSCAN, and TCRdist sequence similarity was added for clustering within HLA-allele-positive subsets. For co-occurrence clustering, repertoires with fewer than 30,000 or more than 120,000 public chains were excluded, along with five repertoires with anomalous nucleotide sharing. Here the immuneACCESS table is served through TCRdb, limited to in-frame sequences with V and J called. Missing clones are a known gap in these copies; in checked studies unresolved V genes cover under half, and the rest lacks a known reason. For V, J and clone size, that table is used; D and trimming come from the DNA. In this sample the table shows roughly 58,000 clones, roughly 84% of which occur a single time. The top ten clones comprise 1.6% of the sample.

Overall study results and their limits: A cluster of highly shared sequence variants was judged likely to represent a technical artifact of the sequencing pipeline. Because HLA typing was unavailable for some donors at each locus, only the typed subset was used in association tests. The earlier analysis of some 560 of the donors excluded some 15 rarely observed V segments, including chromosome 9 orphons, because counts were too low. In a later analysis, HLA-associated TCR beta chains showed more clonal expansion and lower generation probabilities than non-associated chains that were equally common. For the cohort, immune exposure information was limited to CMV serostatus. According to a later analysis, TCR association rates differed among HLA loci, with DRB1 alleles showing the most associated TCRs and HLA-C alleles showing the fewest. A further reported finding was that TCR beta sequences accurately predicted the HLA-A and HLA-B alleles for most subjects in the first cohort. This cohort had only TCR beta chains sequenced, and the lack of alpha or paired-chain data limited which features could be detected. Correlated functional status among segregating V segments might reflect linkage disequilibrium, but an unknown experimental factor could not be ruled out. The authors suggested that the approach could potentially be extended to other disease states and immunological phenotypes. V-gene and J-gene trimming of TCR beta chains was associated with a missense DCLRE1C variant in a later genetic analysis, and the association was replicated in an independent cohort. The study listed approximately 150 TCR beta chains as associated with cytomegalovirus. The 87-base-pair reads could not distinguish some IMGT-functional V segments, including TRBV6-2 and TRBV6-3, so those segments were excluded. In a later analysis, 15,000 to 20,000 TCR beta sequences were associated with specific HLA alleles at a false discovery rate of 0.05. According to a later genetic analysis, donors in an Asian-associated ancestry cluster had fewer N-insertions in productive TCRs than the approximately 650-donor mean. In vitro tests confirmed that a few of the cytomegalovirus-associated TCR beta chains recognize cytomegalovirus antigens. When HLA alleles, especially DR and DQ, strongly co-occurred, TCR associations were difficult to assign to individual alleles. Most TCR sequences were seen in very few donors, while some public TCRs were found in many individuals. Broadly in line with IMGT annotations, most TCR beta V segments showed up in productive rearrangements about 87% or about 30% of the time in an earlier analysis of under 700 of the donors. Sequencing depth was assumed to be roughly uniform across donors in the presence/absence analyses, though that assumption may not hold. The classifier was reported to diagnose cytomegalovirus status with high specificity and sensitivity in both the original and validation cohorts. In a later analysis, several top co-occurrence clusters were reported to appear linked to parvovirus B19, influenza, CMV and Epstein-Barr virus. In a later analysis, most CMV-associated TCR beta chains were found to appear HLA-restricted, with HLA associations seemingly driven largely by CMV exposure.

The cohort comprised some 730 healthy bone marrow donors. All cohort members were sampled while nominally healthy, although unrecorded immune exposures were likely present. CMV serostatus was recorded as positive for 250 to 300 and negative for about half of the 666 cohort members, whereas no CMV serostatus was recorded for the donor in question. Each donor provided a peripheral blood sample, and peripheral blood mononuclear cells were used for TCR beta sequencing. Genomic DNA extraction from the blood cell samples was performed with the Qiagen DNeasy Blood Extraction Kit. For this clone: The specificity of this receptor is unknown. Base qualities were left out, and no much larger clone turns up one base away.

Sequencing used PBMCs. The chain was built from TRBV4-3 and TRBJ2-1; 9 junctional bases match TRBD2. This receptor was identified in a human donor in good health. The CDR3 region reads CASSQDVASGVYVGSYNEQFF. The DNA is as follows: TGCGCCAGCAGCCAAGATGTAGCTAGCGGGGTCTATGTCGGCTCCTACAATGAGCAGTTCTTC.